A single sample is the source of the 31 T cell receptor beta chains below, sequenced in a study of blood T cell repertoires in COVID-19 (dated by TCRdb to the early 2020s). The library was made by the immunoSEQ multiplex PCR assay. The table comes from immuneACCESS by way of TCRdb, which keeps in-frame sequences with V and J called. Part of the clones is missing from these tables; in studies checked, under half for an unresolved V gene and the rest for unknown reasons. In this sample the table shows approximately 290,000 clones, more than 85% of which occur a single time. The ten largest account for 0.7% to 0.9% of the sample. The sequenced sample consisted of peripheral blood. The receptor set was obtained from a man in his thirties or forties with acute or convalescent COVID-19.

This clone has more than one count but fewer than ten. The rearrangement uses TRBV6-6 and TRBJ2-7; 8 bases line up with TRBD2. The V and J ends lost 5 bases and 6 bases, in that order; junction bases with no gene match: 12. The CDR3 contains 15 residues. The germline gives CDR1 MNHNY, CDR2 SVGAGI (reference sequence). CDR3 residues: CASSPREGLVSEQYF. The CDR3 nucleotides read TGTGCCAGCAGTCCCCGTGAGGGACTAGTGAGCGAGCAGTACTTC.

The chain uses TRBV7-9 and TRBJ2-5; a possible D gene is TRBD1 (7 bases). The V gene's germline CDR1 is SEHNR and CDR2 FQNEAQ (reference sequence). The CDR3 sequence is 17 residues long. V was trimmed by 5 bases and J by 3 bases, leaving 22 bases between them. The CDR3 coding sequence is TGTGCCAGCAGCCGCCACGGAGGGGGCGTCGAAGAAGAGACCCAGTACTTC. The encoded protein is CASSRHGGGVEEETQYF.

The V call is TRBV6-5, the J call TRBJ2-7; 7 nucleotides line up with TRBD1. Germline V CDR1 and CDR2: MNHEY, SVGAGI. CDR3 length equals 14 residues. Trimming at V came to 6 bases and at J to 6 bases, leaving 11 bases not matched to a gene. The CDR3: CASRPGGERSEQYF. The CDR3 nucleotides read TGTGCCAGCAGACCAGGGGGAGAGCGCTCCGAGCAGTACTTC.

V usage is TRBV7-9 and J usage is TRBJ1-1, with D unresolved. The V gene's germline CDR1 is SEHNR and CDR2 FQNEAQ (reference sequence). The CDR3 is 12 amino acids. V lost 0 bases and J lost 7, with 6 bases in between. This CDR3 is CASSLAGDEAFF. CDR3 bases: TGTGCCAGCAGCTTAGCCGGAGATGAAGCTTTCTTT.

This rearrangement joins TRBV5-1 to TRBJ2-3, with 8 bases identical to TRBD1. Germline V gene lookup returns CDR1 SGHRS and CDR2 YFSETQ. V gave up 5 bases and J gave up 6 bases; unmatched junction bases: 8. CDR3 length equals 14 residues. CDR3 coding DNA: TGCGCCAGCAGTCCTGGACAGGGTGGGGATACGCAGTATTTT. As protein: CASSPGQGGDTQYF.

DNA of the CDR3: TGTGCCAGCAGCTTGTATCGGGAGGAAATCTACACCTTC. Translation: CASSLYREEIYTF. This chain connects TRBV5-4 to TRBJ1-2, with D unclear. CDR3 length: 13 residues. The ends were cut back, 1 base at V and 10 bases at J, with 14 bases in the middle. From germline, CDR1 is SGHNT and CDR2 YYREEE (reference sequence).

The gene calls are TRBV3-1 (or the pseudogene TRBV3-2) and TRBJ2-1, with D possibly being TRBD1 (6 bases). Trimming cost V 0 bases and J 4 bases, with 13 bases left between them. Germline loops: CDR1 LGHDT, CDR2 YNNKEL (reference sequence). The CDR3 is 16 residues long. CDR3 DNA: TGTGCCAGCAGCCAAGACAGGCGAGGGGGTTACAATGAGCAGTTCTTC. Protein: CASSQDRRGGYNEQFF.

The CDR3, as DNA: TGTGCCAGCAGCTCGCTACAGACTGGTTTGGGAGGGTTGAGTGGCTACACCTTC. It codes for CASSSLQTGLGGLSGYTF. The V gene is TRBV5-4, the J gene TRBJ1-2; D gene uncertain. Germline lookup yields CDR1 SGHNT and CDR2 YYREEE (reference sequence). V was shortened by 3 bases and J by 7 bases, with 28 bases between the two germline ends. This CDR3 spans 18 amino acids.

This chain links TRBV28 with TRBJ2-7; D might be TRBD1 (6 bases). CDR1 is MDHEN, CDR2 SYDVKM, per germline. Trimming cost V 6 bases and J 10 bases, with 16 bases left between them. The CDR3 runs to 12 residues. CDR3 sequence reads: CASRAPDSAQYF. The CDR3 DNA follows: TGTGCCAGCAGGGCACCGGACAGCGCCCAGTACTTC. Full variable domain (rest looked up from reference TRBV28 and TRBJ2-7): DVKVTQSSRYLVKRTGEKVFLECVQDMDHENMFWYRQDPGLGLRLIYFSYDVKMKEKGDIPEGYSVSREKKERFSLILESASTNQTSMYLCASRAPDSAQYFGPGTRLTVT.

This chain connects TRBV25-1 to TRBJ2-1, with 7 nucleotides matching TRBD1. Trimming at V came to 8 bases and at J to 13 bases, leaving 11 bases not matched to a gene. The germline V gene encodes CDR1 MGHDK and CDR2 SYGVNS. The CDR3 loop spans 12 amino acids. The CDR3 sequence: CASGFNRGTQFF. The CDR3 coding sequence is TGTGCCAGCGGCTTCAACAGGGGAACTCAGTTCTTC.

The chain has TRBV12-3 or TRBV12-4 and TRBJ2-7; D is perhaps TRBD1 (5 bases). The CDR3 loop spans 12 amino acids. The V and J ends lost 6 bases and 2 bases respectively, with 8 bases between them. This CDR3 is CASSSTAYEQYF. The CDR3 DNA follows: TGTGCCAGCAGCTCGACAGCCTACGAGCAGTACTTC.

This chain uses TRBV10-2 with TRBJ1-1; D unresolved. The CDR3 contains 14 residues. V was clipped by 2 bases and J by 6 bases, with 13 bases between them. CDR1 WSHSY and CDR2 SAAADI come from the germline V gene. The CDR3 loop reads CASSEPGSGPEAFF. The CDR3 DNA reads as TGCGCCAGCAGTGAGCCGGGTTCTGGCCCTGAAGCTTTCTTT.

CDR3 bases: TGTGCTAGTGGTTTGGGGAGGGGGACAGGCGGGTACAATGAGCAGTTCTTC. Translation gives CASGLGRGTGGYNEQFF. This chain uses TRBV12-5 with TRBJ2-1; 8 bases map to TRBD1. Germline V gene data show CDR1 as LGHNT and CDR2 as FRNRAP. The length of the CDR3 is 17 residues. V dropped 1 base and J dropped 4; count of bases not matched to a gene: 9.

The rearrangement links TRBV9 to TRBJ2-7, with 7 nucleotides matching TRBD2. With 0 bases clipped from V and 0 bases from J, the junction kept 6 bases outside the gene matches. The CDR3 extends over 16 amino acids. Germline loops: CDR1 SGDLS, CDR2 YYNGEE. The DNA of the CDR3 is TGTGCCAGCAGCGTAGTAGGACTAGGCGCCTCCTACGAGCAGTACTTC. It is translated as CASSVVGLGASYEQYF.

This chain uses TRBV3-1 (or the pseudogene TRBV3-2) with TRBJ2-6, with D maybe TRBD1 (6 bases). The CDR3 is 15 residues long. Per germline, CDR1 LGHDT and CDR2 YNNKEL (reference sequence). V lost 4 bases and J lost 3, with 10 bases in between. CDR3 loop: CASSRTGFGANVLTF. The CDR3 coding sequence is TGTGCCAGCAGCCGAACAGGGTTTGGGGCCAACGTCCTGACTTTC.

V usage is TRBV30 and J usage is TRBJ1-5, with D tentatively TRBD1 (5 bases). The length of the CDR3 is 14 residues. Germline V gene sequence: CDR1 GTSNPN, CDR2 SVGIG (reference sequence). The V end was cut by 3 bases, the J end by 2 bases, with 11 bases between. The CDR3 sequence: CAWRRWGGNQPQHF. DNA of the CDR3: TGTGCCTGGAGACGATGGGGGGGCAATCAGCCCCAGCATTTT.

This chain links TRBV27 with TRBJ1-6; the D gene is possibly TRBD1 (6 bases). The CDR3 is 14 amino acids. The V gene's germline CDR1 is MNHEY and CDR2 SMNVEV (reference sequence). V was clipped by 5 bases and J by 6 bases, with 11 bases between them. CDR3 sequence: CASSEGQANSPLHF. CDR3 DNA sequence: TGTGCCAGCAGTGAGGGACAAGCTAATTCACCCCTCCACTTT.

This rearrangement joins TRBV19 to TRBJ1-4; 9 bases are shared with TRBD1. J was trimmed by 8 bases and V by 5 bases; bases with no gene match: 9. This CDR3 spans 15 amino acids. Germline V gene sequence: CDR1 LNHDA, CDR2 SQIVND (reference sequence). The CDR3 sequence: CASSPRDRVGEKLFF. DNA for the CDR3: TGTGCCAGTAGTCCAAGGGACAGGGTGGGGGAAAAACTGTTTTTT.

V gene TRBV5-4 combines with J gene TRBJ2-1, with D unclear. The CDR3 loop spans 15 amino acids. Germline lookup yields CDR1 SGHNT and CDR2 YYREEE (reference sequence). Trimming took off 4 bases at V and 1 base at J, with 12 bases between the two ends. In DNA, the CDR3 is TGTGCCAGCAGCCAAATAACAGTTTCCTACAATGAGCAGTTCTTC. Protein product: CASSQITVSYNEQFF.

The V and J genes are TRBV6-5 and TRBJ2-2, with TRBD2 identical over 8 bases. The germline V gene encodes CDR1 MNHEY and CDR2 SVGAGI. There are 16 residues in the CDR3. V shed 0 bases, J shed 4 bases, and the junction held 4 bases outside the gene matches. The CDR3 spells CASSYSWTSLTGELFF. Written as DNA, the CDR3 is TGTGCCAGCAGTTACTCTTGGACTAGCCTCACCGGGGAGCTGTTTTTT.

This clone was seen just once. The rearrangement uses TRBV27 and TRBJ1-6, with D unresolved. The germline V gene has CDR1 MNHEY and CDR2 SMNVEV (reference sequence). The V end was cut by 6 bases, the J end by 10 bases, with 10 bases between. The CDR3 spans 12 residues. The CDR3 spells CASREMESPLHF. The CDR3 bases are TGTGCCAGCAGAGAAATGGAGTCACCCCTCCACTTT.

In nucleotides, the CDR3 is TGTGCCAGCAGCCAAGGAAGGAGCCTGCGGAGTGACTACGAGCAGTACTTC. Amino acid sequence: CASSQGRSLRSDYEQYF. This chain uses TRBV3-1 (or the pseudogene TRBV3-2) with TRBJ2-7; D ambiguous. CDR1 is LGHDT and CDR2 is YNNKEL in the germline V gene (reference sequence). The ends were cut back, 1 base at V and 3 bases at J, with 19 bases in the middle. The CDR3 has 17 residues.

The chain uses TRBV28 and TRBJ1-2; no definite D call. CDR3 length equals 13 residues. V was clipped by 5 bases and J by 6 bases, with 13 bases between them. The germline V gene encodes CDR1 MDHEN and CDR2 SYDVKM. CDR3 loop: CASSLTVGDGYTF. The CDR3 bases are TGTGCCAGCAGTCTCACAGTGGGCGATGGCTACACCTTC.

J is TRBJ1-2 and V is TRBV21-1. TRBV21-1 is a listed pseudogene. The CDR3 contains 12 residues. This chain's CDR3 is CASSRSIYGYTF. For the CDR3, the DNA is TGTGCCAGCAGTCGAAGCATCTATGGCTACACCTTC.

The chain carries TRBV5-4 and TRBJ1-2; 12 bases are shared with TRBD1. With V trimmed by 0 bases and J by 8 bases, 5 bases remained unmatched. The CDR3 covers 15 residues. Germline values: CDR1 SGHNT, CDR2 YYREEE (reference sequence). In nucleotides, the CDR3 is TGTGCCAGCAGCTTGGTAGGGACAGGGGGCCGAGGCTACACCTTC. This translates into CASSLVGTGGRGYTF.

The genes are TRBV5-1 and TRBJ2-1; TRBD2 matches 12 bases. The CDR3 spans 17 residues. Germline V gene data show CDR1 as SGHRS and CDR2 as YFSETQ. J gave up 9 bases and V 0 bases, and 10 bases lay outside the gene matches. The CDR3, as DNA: TGCGCCAGCAGCTTGGTGCCTAGCGGGAGGGCGGTCGGTGAGCAGTTCTTC. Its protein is CASSLVPSGRAVGEQFF.

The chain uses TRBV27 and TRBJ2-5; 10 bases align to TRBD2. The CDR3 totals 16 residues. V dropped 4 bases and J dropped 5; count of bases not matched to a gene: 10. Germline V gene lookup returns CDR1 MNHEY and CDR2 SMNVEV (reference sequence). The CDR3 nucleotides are TGTGCCAGCAGTTCAAACAGCGGGGGGGCTGTGGAGACCCAGTACTTC. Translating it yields CASSSNSGGAVETQYF.

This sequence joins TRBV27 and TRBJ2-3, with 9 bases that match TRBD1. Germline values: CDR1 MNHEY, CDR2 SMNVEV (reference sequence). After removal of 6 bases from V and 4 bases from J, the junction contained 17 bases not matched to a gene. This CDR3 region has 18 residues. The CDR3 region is CASRTLDRRDRASDTQYF. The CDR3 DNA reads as TGTGCCAGCAGAACATTAGACCGCCGGGACAGGGCGTCAGATACGCAGTATTTT.

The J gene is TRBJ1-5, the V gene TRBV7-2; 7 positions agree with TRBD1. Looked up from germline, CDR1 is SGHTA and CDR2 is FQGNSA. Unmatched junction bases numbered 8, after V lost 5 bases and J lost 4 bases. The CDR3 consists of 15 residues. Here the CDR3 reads CASSLYRDRNQPQHF. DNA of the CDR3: TGTGCCAGCAGCCTGTACCGGGACAGAAATCAGCCCCAGCATTTT.

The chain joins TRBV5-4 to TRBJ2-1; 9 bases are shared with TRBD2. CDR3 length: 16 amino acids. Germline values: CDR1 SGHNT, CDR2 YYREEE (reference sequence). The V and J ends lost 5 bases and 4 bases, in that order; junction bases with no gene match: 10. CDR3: CASRTFSGGSYNEQFF. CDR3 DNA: TGTGCCAGCAGAACTTTTAGCGGGGGCTCTTACAATGAGCAGTTCTTC.

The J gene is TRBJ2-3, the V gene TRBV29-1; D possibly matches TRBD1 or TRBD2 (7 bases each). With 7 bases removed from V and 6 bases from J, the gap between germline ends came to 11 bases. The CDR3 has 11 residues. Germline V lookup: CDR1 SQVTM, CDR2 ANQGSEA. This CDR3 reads CSAGGGDTQYF. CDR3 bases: TGCAGCGCAGGGGGGGGCGATACGCAGTATTTT.